The 20 T cell receptor beta chains reported below all come from one sample, sequenced in a study of cytomegalovirus exposure and HLA in healthy donors. The PCR ran on 60 Vbeta and 13 Jbeta primers. The table came from immunoSEQ multiplex PCR; TCRdb's copy has only in-frame clones and leaves some out. The repertoire table contains 200,000 to 250,000 clones. Material: PBMCs. These receptors all stem from a young woman in good health and CMV-seropositive.

The chain is built from TRBV18 and TRBJ1-2; the match to TRBD1 covers 8 bases. V lost 3 bases to trimming and J lost 4 bases; unmatched junction nucleotides: 7. The CDR3 has 15 amino acids. The germline V gene encodes CDR1 KGHSH and CDR2 LQKENI. CDR3 DNA: TGTGCCAGCTCACCCCGACAGGGGAGCGTCTATGGCTACACCTTC. It translates to CASSPRQGSVYGYTF.

This chain joins TRBV2 and TRBJ1-1; 8 nucleotides align to TRBD1. CDR3 length: 16 residues. V dropped 10 bases and J dropped 1; count of bases not matched to a gene: 14. Looked up from germline, CDR1 is SNHLY and CDR2 is FYNNEI. Here the CDR3 DNA reads TGTGCCACCACAGACCGGACAGGGATTGAGAACACTGAAGCTTTCTTT. It codes for CATTDRTGIENTEAFF.

The gene calls are TRBV7-6 and TRBJ1-1; 7 bases match TRBD1. The CDR3 runs 14 residues. Germline assignment: CDR1 SGHVS and CDR2 FNYEAQ. The V gene end was trimmed by 4 bases and the J gene end by 5 bases; junction bases not matched to a gene: 7. CDR3 amino acids: CASSSEGARTEAFF. The CDR3 nucleotides are TGTGCCAGCAGCTCCGAGGGGGCGCGGACTGAAGCTTTCTTT.

In DNA, the CDR3 is TGTGCCAGTAGTATATGGGGGGGGAATTCACCCCTCCACTTT. Residues: CASSIWGGNSPLHF. The chain is built from TRBV19 and TRBJ1-6; possible D gene TRBD1, 5 bases. Germline V gene sequence: CDR1 LNHDA, CDR2 SQIVND (reference sequence). V was cut by 2 bases and J by 7 bases, with 9 bases left in between. There are 14 residues in the CDR3.

The chain combines TRBV6-5 with TRBJ2-7; 11 bases map to TRBD1. Germline V gives CDR1 MNHEY, CDR2 SVGAGI. With V trimmed by 2 bases and J by 3 bases, 3 bases remained unmatched. This CDR3 has 15 residues. The CDR3, as DNA: TGTGCCAGCAGTTACGCCGGGACAGGGGGCTACGAGCAGTACTTC. Protein product: CASSYAGTGGYEQYF.

This rearrangement joins TRBV29-1 to TRBJ2-5, with D perhaps matching TRBD2 (5 bases). The better agreement between TRBJ2-7 and the DNA end casts doubt on the J call. Per the germline V gene, CDR1 is SQVTM and CDR2 is ANQGSEA. This CDR3 spans 13 amino acids. CDR3 DNA sequence: TGCAGCGTTTATTCCGGGGAGTCCTACGAGCAGTACTTC. Amino acid sequence: CSVYSGESYEQYF.

The chain combines TRBV7-8 with TRBJ1-1; TRBD1 matches 10 bases. The CDR3 is 16 amino acids. CDR1 is SGHVS, CDR2 FQNEAQ, per germline. The V segment lost 4 bases and the J segment 11 bases; nucleotides outside the gene matches: 16. Here the CDR3 DNA reads TGTGCCAGCAGCTCCTTACCGGGACAGGGGTTAAGGAGGGCTTTCTTT. Amino acids: CASSSLPGQGLRRAFF.

The V and J genes are TRBV6-6 and TRBJ2-1, with 7 bases that match TRBD2. The CDR3 spans 14 residues. With V trimmed by 4 bases and J by 12 bases, 12 bases remained unmatched. Germline values: CDR1 MNHNY, CDR2 SVGAGI (reference sequence). CDR3 amino acids: CASSLSGLGEPQFF. The CDR3, as DNA: TGTGCCAGCAGTTTGTCCGGACTAGGAGAACCGCAGTTCTTC.

The V gene is TRBV18, the J gene TRBJ2-5; maybe TRBD1 (6 bases). The germline gives CDR1 KGHSH, CDR2 LQKENI. V lost 3 bases, J lost 1 base, and 24 bases lay in between. The CDR3 length is 19 residues. The CDR3 protein is CASSPQQGGRGSFQETQYF. The CDR3 bases are TGTGCCAGCTCACCGCAACAGGGCGGCCGCGGATCCTTCCAAGAGACCCAGTACTTC.

The chain joins TRBV6-1 to TRBJ1-1, with 7 bases aligning to TRBD1. Germline V lookup: CDR1 MNHNS, CDR2 SASEGT. After removal of 6 bases from V and 1 base from J, the junction contained 5 bases not matched to a gene. This CDR3 is built from 14 residues. The CDR3 DNA is TGTGCCAGCAGGCCGGGACAGCCGAACACTGAAGCTTTCTTT. It is translated as CASRPGQPNTEAFF.

This chain joins TRBV30 and TRBJ1-1; D may be TRBD1 (5 bases). The CDR3 contains 15 residues. Germline-derived CDR1 and CDR2 are GTSNPN and SVGIG (reference sequence). Trimming took off 0 bases at V and 4 bases at J, with 15 bases between the two ends. The CDR3 nucleotides are TGTGCCTGGAGTGTCCTCCAGGGTAGCGGCACTGAAGCTTTCTTT. Protein: CAWSVLQGSGTEAFF.

V and J are TRBV7-9 and TRBJ2-7, with 11 bases identical to TRBD1. The trim removed 5 bases at V and 7 bases at J, leaving 13 bases unmatched. The CDR3 loop spans 16 amino acids. Germline values: CDR1 SEHNR, CDR2 FQNEAQ (reference sequence). The CDR3 loop reads CASSPLPGQGAREQYF. CDR3 nucleotide sequence: TGTGCCAGCAGCCCTCTCCCCGGACAGGGGGCGCGGGAGCAGTACTTC.

This rearrangement joins TRBV9 to TRBJ2-5; D gene unclear. The CDR3 is 13 amino acids. Germline values: CDR1 SGDLS, CDR2 YYNGEE. The V end lost 0 bases, the J end lost 2 bases, and 5 bases lay between the germline ends. The CDR3 nucleotides are TGTGCCAGCAGCGTAGGAACTCAAGAGACCCAGTACTTC. Protein: CASSVGTQETQYF. The full variable domain, with the rest looked up from reference TRBV9 and TRBJ2-5, is DSGVTQTPKHLITATGQRVTLRCSPRSGDLSVYWYQQSLDQGLQFLIQYYNGEERAKGNILERFSAQQFPDLHSELNLSSLELGDSALYFCASSVGTQETQYFGPGTRLLVL.

The CDR3 loop is CASTQGLAPYNEQFF. DNA for the CDR3: TGTGCCAGCACCCAAGGACTAGCGCCCTACAATGAGCAGTTCTTC. This chain connects TRBV7-9 to TRBJ2-1, with 9 bases identical to TRBD2. The CDR3 is 15 amino acids. V lost 7 bases and J lost 2; bases outside the gene matches: 6. CDR1 SEHNR and CDR2 FQNEAQ come from the germline V gene (reference sequence).

The chain joins TRBV15 to TRBJ1-4; D remains ambiguous. CDR1 is LNHNV, CDR2 YYDKDF, per germline (reference sequence). The CDR3 loop spans 15 amino acids. The V end was cut by 0 bases, the J end by 7 bases, with 12 bases between. This CDR3 is CATSRDLSLGEKLFF. CDR3 sequence (DNA): TGTGCCACCAGCAGAGATCTATCCCTCGGTGAAAAACTGTTTTTT.

CDR3 in DNA: TGTGCCAGTAGTATAGATATCGACAGGGGCGCAGATACGCAGTATTTT. Amino acids: CASSIDIDRGADTQYF. V usage is TRBV19 and J usage is TRBJ2-3, with 8 positions matching TRBD1. The V and J ends lost 0 bases and 4 bases, in that order; junction bases with no gene match: 6. Germline V gives CDR1 LNHDA, CDR2 SQIVND (reference sequence). The CDR3 has 16 amino acids.

The chain is built from TRBV6-1 and TRBJ1-5; D not resolved. Trimming removed 6 bases at V and 7 bases at J, with 16 bases between. The CDR3 spans 14 residues. The V gene's germline CDR1 is MNHNS and CDR2 SASEGT. The CDR3 coding sequence is TGTGCCAGCAGCGAGGTCGGCATGTCGCAGCCCCAGCATTTT. This codes for CASSEVGMSQPQHF.

The V and J genes are TRBV6-6 and TRBJ2-3, with 11 bases aligning to TRBD2. There are 16 residues in the CDR3. With 4 bases clipped from V and 4 bases from J, the junction kept 7 bases outside the gene matches. The V gene's germline CDR1 is MNHNY and CDR2 SVGAGI (reference sequence). The CDR3 reads CASSSPASGGSDTQYF. The DNA of the CDR3 is TGTGCCAGCAGTTCCCCGGCTAGCGGGGGGTCAGATACGCAGTATTTT.

J is TRBJ2-7 and V is TRBV2, with 12 nucleotides matching TRBD2. The CDR3 has 15 amino acids. The junction had 1 base not matched to a gene; V was cut back by 4 bases and J by 0 bases. Germline V gives CDR1 SNHLY, CDR2 FYNNEI. CDR3: CASSATSGGSYEQYF. In DNA, the CDR3 is TGTGCCAGCAGTGCGACTAGCGGGGGCTCCTACGAGCAGTACTTC.

This rearrangement joins TRBV2 to TRBJ2-1; 13 bases map to TRBD2. CDR3 length equals 13 residues. The V segment lost 8 bases and the J segment 8 bases; nucleotides outside the gene matches: 3. Germline CDR1 SNHLY, CDR2 FYNNEI. Here the CDR3 DNA reads TGTGCCAGCGAGGGACTAGCGGGGCATGAGCAGTTCTTC. Protein: CASEGLAGHEQFF. The variable domain in full, completed from reference TRBV2 and TRBJ2-1, reads EPEVTQTPSHQVTQMGQEVILRCVPISNHLYFYWYRQILGQKVEFLVSFYNNEISEKSEIFDDQFSVERPDGSNFTLKIRSTKLEDSAMYFCASEGLAGHEQFFGPGTRLTVL.